Described below is a single TCR beta chain sequence and its context. Antigen specificity is unknown. The same CDR3 is also encoded by other DNA sequences in this sample. This record comes from a study of shared clonotypes between healthy human individuals. Study at large: Researchers assigned three CD4 naive, three CD4 memory, two CD8 naive and one CD8 memory plate to each donor. Study-wide findings and caveats: The generation probabilities recorded for non-shared clonotypes fell below those of clonotypes shared by all four donors. Compared with memory subsets, naive subsets generally had larger estimated richness.

V lost 3 bases, J lost 5 bases, and 13 bases lay in between. Germline CDR1 SGHTA, CDR2 FQGTGA. This CDR3 has 14 residues. Several immunoSEQ plates received, in even portions, the genomic DNA of each subset. The repertoire was sequenced with immunoSEQ multiplex PCR; TCRdb's copy has only in-frame clones and lacks some. The sample has approximately 2.3 million clones, 85% to 95% seen once. The TCR sequence derives from a man in his late teens or twenties in good health. Some clones in this sample may be carry-over from other donors' samples. This chain links TRBV7-3 with TRBJ2-5; perhaps TRBD2 as D (5 bases). Material: naive CD4+ T cells from PBMCs. Specified subset: CD45RA+ positively selected. The CDR3 DNA reads as TGTGCCAGCAGCTTTGGTACCTCGGGGGAGACCCAGTACTTC. Translating gives CASSFGTSGETQYF.